These 12 T cell receptor beta chains were sequenced from one sample in a study of cytomegalovirus exposure and HLA in healthy donors (dated by TCRdb to 2017 to 2019). The method was the immunoSEQ multiplex PCR assay. For the multiplex PCR, a mixture combining 60 forward primers for TCR Vbeta segments and 13 reverse primers for TCR Jbeta segments was used. In TCRdb, the immuneACCESS table is reduced to in-frame sequences with V and J assigned. These tables do not hold every clone; where another copy was compared, an unresolved V gene accounts for under half, and the others remain unexplained. The sample table records 210,000 or so clones; about 85% of these occur just once. The ten largest make up 0.2% to 0.3% of the sample. The sequenced sample consisted of PBMCs. Receptor source: a girl aged 2-10 years in good health and CMV-seronegative.

The V call is TRBV9, the J call TRBJ2-5; 8 positions agree with TRBD2. Trimming cost V 1 base and J 5 bases; bases outside gene matches: 7. CDR1 and CDR2 (germline): SGDLS, YYNGEE. The CDR3 runs 15 residues. CDR3 residues: CASSVNGGVLETQYF. CDR3 nucleotide sequence: TGTGCCAGCAGCGTAAACGGGGGGGTCTTGGAGACCCAGTACTTC.

This chain joins TRBV11-3 and TRBJ2-2; 7 bases line up with TRBD1. CDR1 is SGHNT, CDR2 YENEEA, per germline. V lost 2 bases and J lost 6; bases outside the gene matches: 0. CDR3 size: 13 residues. CDR3 bases: TGTGCCAGCAGCTTACAGGGGGCCGGGGAGCTGTTTTTT. Encoded protein: CASSLQGAGELFF. The variable domain in full, completed from reference TRBV11-3 and TRBJ2-2, reads EAGVVQSPRYKIIEKKQPVAFWCNPISGHNTLYWYLQNLGQGPELLIRYENEEAVDDSQLPKDRFSAERLKGVDSTLKIQPAELGDSAVYLCASSLQGAGELFFGEGSRLTVL.

V gene TRBV30 combines with J gene TRBJ2-1; D is possibly TRBD2 (5 bases). The germline V and J ends were trimmed by 5 bases and 4 bases, with 18 bases remaining between them. The germline V gene has CDR1 GTSNPN and CDR2 SVGIG (reference sequence). This CDR3 has 15 amino acids. CDR3: CAWVLLGASYNEQFF. The CDR3 DNA reads as TGTGCCTGGGTGCTTTTGGGAGCGTCTTACAATGAGCAGTTCTTC.

The chain employs TRBV19 and TRBJ2-7, with D tentatively TRBD2 (5 bases). The V gene lost 1 base and the J gene lost 3 bases, with 16 bases spanning the gap. The CDR3 sequence is 16 residues long. Germline assignment: CDR1 LNHDA and CDR2 SQIVND (reference sequence). CDR3 nucleotide sequence: TGTGCCAGTAGTATAGGCACGGGATCTATCAGCTACGAGCAGTACTTC. Amino acids: CASSIGTGSISYEQYF. Full variable domain (remainder filled in from reference TRBV19 and TRBJ2-7): DGGITQSPKYLFRKEGQNVTLSCEQNLNHDAMYWYRQDPGQGLRLIYYSQIVNDFQKGDIAEGYSVSREKKESFPLTVTSAQKNPTAFYLCASSIGTGSISYEQYFGPGTRLTVT.

The genes are TRBV7-2 and TRBJ2-7, with 7 bases that match TRBD1. V shed 1 base, J shed 3 bases, and the junction held 15 bases outside the gene matches. Germline CDR1 SGHTA, CDR2 FQGNSA. The CDR3 is 18 amino acids. CDR3 loop: CASSLEWKGTGASYEQYF. The CDR3, as DNA: TGTGCCAGCAGCTTAGAATGGAAGGGTACAGGGGCCAGCTACGAGCAGTACTTC.

The V gene is TRBV30, the J gene TRBJ1-2; TRBD1 aligns across 7 bases. Trimming at V came to 2 bases and at J to 4 bases, leaving 10 bases not matched to a gene. Germline lookup yields CDR1 GTSNPN and CDR2 SVGIG (reference sequence). CDR3 length equals 15 residues. Here the CDR3 DNA reads TGTGCCTGGAGTATCTGGACAGGTCAGGGCTATGGCTACACCTTC. Translated, it gives CAWSIWTGQGYGYTF.

This clone was counted a single time. The CDR3 DNA follows: TGCAGCGTTGGAGAGGGCCCTAACTATGGCTACACCTTC. It is translated as CSVGEGPNYGYTF. The rearrangement links TRBV29-1 to TRBJ1-2; D not certain. Between the trimmed V and J ends, which lost 4 bases and 0 bases, there was a span of 9 bases. The CDR3 contains 13 residues. Germline V gene lookup returns CDR1 SQVTM and CDR2 ANQGSEA.

Comment on this clone: The sample contains more than one DNA sequence encoding this CDR3. In nucleotides, the CDR3 is TGTGCCAGCAGCCCGCGGACAGGGGGCAATGAGCAGTTCTTC. Its translation is CASSPRTGGNEQFF. The chain combines TRBV9 with TRBJ2-1, with 10 bases identical to TRBD1. The CDR3 is 14 amino acids. Trimming cost V 4 bases and J 6 bases; bases outside gene matches: 4. Germline V gene lookup returns CDR1 SGDLS and CDR2 YYNGEE. Using reference TRBV9 and TRBJ2-1 for the parts outside the CDR3, the full variable domain is DSGVTQTPKHLITATGQRVTLRCSPRSGDLSVYWYQQSLDQGLQFLIQYYNGEERAKGNILERFSAQQFPDLHSELNLSSLELGDSALYFCASSPRTGGNEQFFGPGTRLTVL.

The rearrangement uses TRBV11-2 and TRBJ2-4; 9 nucleotides agree with TRBD2. The CDR3 spans 15 residues. After removal of 4 bases from V and 5 bases from J, the junction contained 6 bases not matched to a gene. Germline CDR1 and CDR2: SGHAT and FQNNGV. The CDR3 here is CASSSRTSEQNIQYF. CDR3 bases: TGTGCCAGCAGCTCCCGGACTAGCGAGCAAAACATTCAGTACTTC.

V gene TRBV5-6 combines with J gene TRBJ2-5, with TRBD2 matching 10 bases. The CDR3 consists of 15 residues. Trimming removed 6 bases from V and 5 bases from J; junction bases left unmatched: 10. Looked up from germline, CDR1 is SGHDT and CDR2 is YYEEEE. The CDR3, as DNA: TGTGCCAGCACCTCGGGTAGCGGGGGGAGGGAGACCCAGTACTTC. Translated, it gives CASTSGSGGRETQYF.

The chain has TRBV7-3 and TRBJ1-1, with no clear D. This CDR3 contains 13 residues. The germline CDR1 and CDR2 sequences are SGHTA and FQGTGA. Trimming stripped 5 bases from V and 0 bases from J, with 7 bases between. CDR3 DNA sequence: TGTGCCAGCAGCCGCACTATGAACACTGAAGCTTTCTTT. It yields the protein CASSRTMNTEAFF.

The chain joins TRBV30 to TRBJ1-5, with unresolved D. This CDR3 has 13 residues. Trimming took 3 bases from V and 5 from J, leaving 11 bases between them. Germline CDR1 is GTSNPN and CDR2 is SVGIG (reference sequence). The CDR3 sequence is CAWSADEYQPQHF. In DNA, the CDR3 is TGTGCCTGGAGCGCCGATGAGTATCAGCCCCAGCATTTT. The variable domain in full, with the rest retrieved from reference TRBV30 and TRBJ1-5, is SQTIHQWPATLVQPVGSPLSLECTVEGTSNPNLYWYRQAAGRGLQLLFYSVGIGQISSEVPQNLSASRPQDRQFILSSKKLLLSDSGFYLCAWSADEYQPQHFGDGTRLSIL.